Below, 30 T cell receptor beta chains from the same sample are listed, as sequenced in a study of T cells in Graves' hyperthyroidism and ophthalmopathy. Amplification of TCR beta CDR3 regions used RNA as the template. The HTBI set primed first-round TCR CDR3 RT-PCR. TCRdb ran MiXCR on the multiplex PCR reads and lists one entry per CDR3 protein. The repertoire holds around 620,000 distinct CDR3 sequences, with approximately 15% as singletons. The sample consisted of blood. Every receptor here comes from a woman under 30 with Graves' ophthalmopathy.

In this sample, this clonotype turned up a few times. This chain uses TRBV19 with TRBJ2-7; 8 bases line up with TRBD1. The CDR3 has 14 residues. V lost 7 bases and J lost 1; bases outside the gene matches: 6. Germline V gene lookup returns CDR1 LNHDA and CDR2 SQIVND (reference sequence). The CDR3 DNA sequence: TGTGCCAGTACCCAGGGGGCTAGGTCCTACGAGCAGTACTTC. Residues: CASTQGARSYEQYF.

The V gene is TRBV6-1, the J gene TRBJ1-1; D not resolved. This CDR3 region has 11 residues. Germline V gene data show CDR1 as MNHNS and CDR2 as SASEGT. Trimming pared 7 bases from V and 7 bases from J, leaving 10 bases between. The CDR3 DNA sequence: TGTGCCAGCACCAACGGGGTTGAAGCTTTCTTT. As protein: CASTNGVEAFF.

This clonotype was counted many times. This chain uses TRBV13 with TRBJ1-1; D is uncertain. Germline assignment: CDR1 PRHDT and CDR2 FYEKMQ (reference sequence). The CDR3 contains 13 residues. V was pared by 2 bases and J by 1 base, with 5 bases between. CDR3 coding DNA: TGTGCCAGCAGCTTACTGACGAACACTGAAGCTTTCTTT. Its translation is CASSLLTNTEAFF.

This clonotype has ten or more counts. The gene calls are TRBV28 and TRBJ2-7; D call uncertain. The germline V gene encodes CDR1 MDHEN and CDR2 SYDVKM. The V and J ends lost 2 bases and 5 bases respectively, with 16 bases between them. This CDR3 comprises 15 residues. As DNA, the CDR3 is TGTGCCAGCAGTTTACGGGTCCCCGCGCATCACGAGCAGTACTTC. Its protein is CASSLRVPAHHEQYF.

This clonotype was counted only a few times. V gene TRBV27 combines with J gene TRBJ2-6; a possible D gene is TRBD1 (6 bases). CDR3 length equals 16 residues. CDR1 MNHEY and CDR2 SMNVEV come from the germline V gene (reference sequence). V lost 5 bases, J lost 0 bases, and 11 bases lay in between. CDR3 amino acids: CASSQGIFSGANVLTF. As DNA, the CDR3 is TGTGCCAGCAGTCAGGGGATCTTCTCTGGGGCCAACGTCCTGACTTTC.

This clonotype occurred a few times. The V gene is TRBV20-1, the J gene TRBJ2-5, with D possibly matching TRBD1 (5 bases). Germline V gene lookup returns CDR1 DFQATT and CDR2 SNEGSKA (reference sequence). The V end was cut by 5 bases, the J end by 5 bases, with 15 bases between. The CDR3 extends over 13 amino acids. CDR3 sequence reads: CSAPKGLGETQYF. CDR3 bases: TGCAGTGCTCCGAAGGGGCTAGGCGAGACCCAGTACTTC.

This clonotype has only a few counts. The CDR3 loop is CAIRKTGEGYTF. The CDR3 region has the DNA TGTGCCATCAGGAAAACAGGGGAAGGCTACACCTTC. The rearrangement joins TRBV10-3 to TRBJ1-2; 7 bases map to TRBD1. Germline V gene lookup returns CDR1 ENHRY and CDR2 SYGVKD. This CDR3 comprises 12 residues. Trimming removed 6 bases from V and 8 bases from J; junction bases left unmatched: 6.

This clonotype has at least ten counts. V usage is TRBV6-2 or TRBV6-3 and J usage is TRBJ2-7; 8 bases match TRBD2. The V and J ends lost 2 bases and 2 bases, in that order; junction bases with no gene match: 8. Germline V lookup: CDR1 MNHEY, CDR2 SVGEGT. This CDR3 is built from 16 residues. CDR3 sequence: CASSYLLAGLTYEQYF. In DNA form, the CDR3 reads TGTGCCAGCAGTTACCTCCTAGCGGGCCTGACCTACGAGCAGTACTTC.

The table lists this clonotype with a few counts. V usage is TRBV5-6 and J usage is TRBJ2-5; a possible D gene is TRBD2 (5 bases). V lost 1 base and J lost 5, with 12 bases in between. The germline V gene encodes CDR1 SGHDT and CDR2 YYEEEE. The CDR3 has 14 amino acids. Here the CDR3 reads CASSLKGVGETQYF. The CDR3 DNA reads as TGTGCCAGCAGCTTGAAGGGAGTCGGGGAGACCCAGTACTTC.

This clonotype has just a few counts. This rearrangement joins TRBV2 to TRBJ2-6; tentatively, D is TRBD2 (5 bases). The CDR3 is 15 amino acids. Trimming stripped 6 bases from V and 1 base from J, with 10 bases between. Germline V CDR1 and CDR2: SNHLY, FYNNEI. CDR3 sequence reads: CASRLRESGANVLTF. The DNA of the CDR3 is TGTGCCAGCAGGCTCCGGGAATCTGGGGCCAACGTCCTGACTTTC.

This clonotype was detected ten times or more. The CDR3 DNA reads as TGCAGTGCTAGTATGCAGGGATTGGACTATGGCTACACCTTC. Amino acid sequence: CSASMQGLDYGYTF. This chain joins TRBV20-1 and TRBJ1-2; a possible D gene is TRBD1 (5 bases). The germline CDR1 and CDR2 sequences are DFQATT and SNEGSKA (reference sequence). The CDR3 is 14 amino acids. Trimming took off 3 bases at V and 3 bases at J, with 14 bases between the two ends.

This clonotype was counted ten times or more. The gene calls are TRBV13 and TRBJ2-5; D may correspond to TRBD1 or TRBD2 (6 bases each). Germline assignment: CDR1 PRHDT and CDR2 FYEKMQ (reference sequence). Trimming took 6 bases from V and 1 from J, leaving 9 bases between them. The CDR3 spans 13 residues. In nucleotides, the CDR3 is TGTGCCAGCAGGCGGGACATCCAAGAGACCCAGTACTTC. Translated: CASRRDIQETQYF.

This clonotype was detected only a few times. At one end the junction does not follow the germline gene, possibly because of a read error. The chain recombines TRBV6-1 with TRBJ2-3, with TRBD2 identical over 8 bases. The germline V gene has CDR1 MNHNS and CDR2 SASEGT. The CDR3 totals 15 residues. CDR3 loop: CASSQAGVGTDTQYF. As DNA, the CDR3 is TGTGCCAGCAGTCAAGCGGGAGTGGGCACAGATACGCAGTATTTT.

This clonotype was seen at least ten times. The CDR3: CASSLGAGIRRGTDTQYF. The CDR3 DNA sequence: TGTGCCAGCAGCTTAGGGGCGGGTATAAGGAGGGGCACAGATACGCAGTATTTT. V gene TRBV11-2 combines with J gene TRBJ2-3; tentative D call: TRBD2 (6 bases). This CDR3 has 18 amino acids. Germline V lookup: CDR1 SGHAT, CDR2 FQNNGV. V gave up 1 base and J gave up 1 base, with 18 bases separating them.

Points on this clonotype: A much larger clone sits a single nucleotide away, making a read error possible. This sequence joins TRBV7-2 and TRBJ1-4, with D tentatively TRBD1 (6 bases). This CDR3 is built from 15 residues. The germline V gene has CDR1 SGHTA and CDR2 FQGNSA. Trimming took off 5 bases at V and 8 bases at J, with 18 bases between the two ends. DNA of the CDR3: TGTGCCAGCAGCCTTCCGGAACAGGGAGTCGAAAAACTGTTTTTT. The encoded protein is CASSLPEQGVEKLFF.

This clonotype came up many times. V and J are TRBV28 and TRBJ2-1; 10 nucleotides align to TRBD2. Germline lookup yields CDR1 MDHEN and CDR2 SYDVKM. The CDR3 contains 15 residues. Trimming at V came to 7 bases and at J to 4 bases, leaving 7 bases not matched to a gene. CDR3 in amino acids: CASNPAGGAYNEQFF. The CDR3 DNA reads as TGTGCCAGCAACCCAGCGGGAGGGGCGTACAATGAGCAGTTCTTC.

This clonotype came up a few times. V gene TRBV7-3 combines with J gene TRBJ2-3; TRBD2 aligns across 13 bases. The CDR3 extends over 16 amino acids. With 4 bases clipped from V and 8 bases from J, the junction kept 9 bases outside the gene matches. Per germline, CDR1 SGHTA and CDR2 FQGTGA. The CDR3 region is CASSSVTSGRSGTQYF. CDR3 sequence (DNA): TGTGCCAGCAGCTCCGTGACTAGCGGGAGGTCCGGTACGCAGTATTTT.

The rearrangement links TRBV27 to TRBJ1-2; TRBD1 aligns across 8 bases. Germline lookup yields CDR1 MNHEY and CDR2 SMNVEV (reference sequence). The CDR3 spans 15 residues. V shed 6 bases and J 4 bases; nucleotides not matched to a gene: 10. CDR3 DNA sequence: TGTGCCAGCAGATACGCGGACAGGGTTATCTATGGCTACACCTTC. Translated: CASRYADRVIYGYTF.

Ten or more counts support this clonotype. The chain joins TRBV5-1 to TRBJ2-3; 9 nucleotides match TRBD2. Losses at the gene ends were 0 bases for V and 5 bases for J; bases not matched to a gene: 10. This CDR3 comprises 17 residues. Per germline, CDR1 SGHRS and CDR2 YFSETQ. CDR3 bases: TGCGCCAGCAGCTTGGCCCCTAGCGGGACCTTGTTAGATACGCAGTATTTT. It translates to CASSLAPSGTLLDTQYF.

Many counts were recorded for this clonotype. This CDR3 reads CASSPSPQGADTQYF. CDR3 nucleotide sequence: TGTGCCAGCAGTCCCTCCCCACAAGGCGCAGATACGCAGTATTTT. The V gene is TRBV27, the J gene TRBJ2-3; D ambiguous. Germline CDR1 MNHEY, CDR2 SMNVEV (reference sequence). This CDR3 region has 15 residues. Trimming took off 5 bases at V and 4 bases at J, with 16 bases between the two ends.

Concerning this clonotype: A junction end diverges from the germline sequence, so it may reflect a read error. V usage is TRBV30 and J usage is TRBJ1-5, with a tentative D call TRBD1 (5 bases). Germline V gene lookup returns CDR1 GTSNPN and CDR2 SVGIG (reference sequence). This CDR3 is 13 amino acids long. The CDR3, as DNA: TGTGCCTGGAGTGTTCAGGGAAATCAGGCCCAGCATTTT. Protein product: CAWSVQGNQAQHF.

The sample holds many counts of this clonotype. This chain uses TRBV12-3 or TRBV12-4 with TRBJ2-3; D unclear. The CDR3 is 13 amino acids. With 7 bases removed from V and 4 bases from J, the gap between germline ends came to 12 bases. In nucleotides, the CDR3 is TGTGCCAGCACCCCTCGCCAGGCAGATACGCAGTATTTT. It codes for CASTPRQADTQYF.

This clonotype was picked up many times. This chain connects TRBV12-3 or TRBV12-4 to TRBJ2-1; D is unclear. The length of the CDR3 is 12 residues. With 4 bases removed from V and 7 bases from J, the gap between germline ends came to 8 bases. The CDR3 spells CASSWSWNEQFF. For the CDR3, the DNA is TGTGCCAGCAGTTGGAGCTGGAATGAGCAGTTCTTC.

This clonotype was counted ten times or more. The chain uses TRBV7-9 and TRBJ1-5; D call uncertain. The CDR3 spans 12 residues. Trimming took 2 bases from V and 6 from J, leaving 5 bases between them. The germline gives CDR1 SEHNR, CDR2 FQNEAQ (reference sequence). The chain's CDR3 is CASSLFSQPQHF. Here the CDR3 DNA reads TGTGCCAGCAGCTTATTCTCTCAGCCCCAGCATTTT.

This clonotype was observed at least ten times. The gene calls are TRBV7-2 and TRBJ1-5; TRBD1 is a possible D gene (6 bases). Germline loops: CDR1 SGHTA, CDR2 FQGNSA. The CDR3 totals 13 residues. The V end lost 5 bases, the J end lost 9 bases, and 14 bases lay between the germline ends. This CDR3 is CASSHNTGWPQHF. The DNA for the CDR3 is TGTGCCAGCAGCCACAACACAGGGTGGCCCCAGCATTTT.

This clonotype was seen at least ten times. One end of the junction does not line up with germline, which may come from a read error. The CDR3 DNA sequence: TGTGCCAGCAGCTTAGGTCCCCCGACCCTCAACTTC. This codes for CASSLGPPTLNF. The V and J genes are TRBV7-2 and TRBJ2-5; D is unclear. The CDR3 length is 12 residues. From germline, CDR1 is SGHTA and CDR2 FQGNSA.

The chain uses TRBV19 and TRBJ1-3, with 9 positions matching TRBD1. V trimming: 3 bases; J trimming: 7 bases; junction bases outside the gene matches: 10. There are 16 residues in the CDR3. The V gene's germline CDR1 is LNHDA and CDR2 SQIVND (reference sequence). The CDR3 bases are TGTGCCAGTAGTATTTTCGGGACAGGGCGACAGAACACCATATATTTT. This encodes CASSIFGTGRQNTIYF.

The rearrangement joins TRBV19 to TRBJ1-3; D remains unclear. The germline V gene has CDR1 LNHDA and CDR2 SQIVND (reference sequence). With 3 bases removed from V and 0 bases from J, the gap between germline ends came to 9 bases. The CDR3 runs 15 residues. CDR3 amino acids: CASSINTDSGNTIYF. CDR3 nucleotides: TGTGCCAGTAGTATTAATACGGACTCTGGAAACACCATATATTTT.

The table lists this clonotype with a few counts. The chain joins TRBV10-1 to TRBJ2-1; 10 bases match TRBD2. Germline loops: CDR1 WNHNN, CDR2 SYGVQD (reference sequence). V trimming: 2 bases; J trimming: 8 bases; junction bases outside the gene matches: 6. CDR3 length: 15 amino acids. CDR3 sequence: CASSEVLAGTDEQFF. CDR3 nucleotide sequence: TGCGCCAGCAGTGAGGTACTAGCGGGAACCGATGAGCAGTTCTTC.

Worth noting for this clonotype: This may come from a read error, since a much larger clone is one base off. The chain is built from TRBV7-9 and TRBJ1-6; 10 nucleotides align to TRBD1. This CDR3 has 19 residues. Germline V gene lookup returns CDR1 SEHNR and CDR2 FQNEAQ (reference sequence). The CDR3 nucleotides are TGTGCCAGCGGCTTAGAAGACAGGGGGCCAACCCTAAACAATTCACCCCTCCACTTT. Its translation is CASGLEDRGPTLNNSPLHF.